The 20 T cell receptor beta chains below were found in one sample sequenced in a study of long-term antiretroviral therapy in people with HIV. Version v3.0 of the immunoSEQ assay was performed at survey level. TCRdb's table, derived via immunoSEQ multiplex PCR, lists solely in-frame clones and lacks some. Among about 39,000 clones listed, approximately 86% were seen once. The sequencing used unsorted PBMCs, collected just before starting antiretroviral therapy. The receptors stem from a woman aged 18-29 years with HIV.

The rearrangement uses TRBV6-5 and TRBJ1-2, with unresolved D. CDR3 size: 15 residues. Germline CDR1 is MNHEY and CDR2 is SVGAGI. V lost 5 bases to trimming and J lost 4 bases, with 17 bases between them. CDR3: CASSNKCRKTYGYTF. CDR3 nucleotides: TGTGCCAGCAGTAATAAATGTAGAAAGACCTATGGCTACACCTTC.

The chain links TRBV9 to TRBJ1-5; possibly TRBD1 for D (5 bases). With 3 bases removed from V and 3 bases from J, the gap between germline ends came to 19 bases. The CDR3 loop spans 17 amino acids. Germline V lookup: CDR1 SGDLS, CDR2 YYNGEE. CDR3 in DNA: TGTGCCAGCAGCGGGGAGTCTAAGGCAGGGCTCAATCAGCCCCAGCATTTT. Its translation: CASSGESKAGLNQPQHF.

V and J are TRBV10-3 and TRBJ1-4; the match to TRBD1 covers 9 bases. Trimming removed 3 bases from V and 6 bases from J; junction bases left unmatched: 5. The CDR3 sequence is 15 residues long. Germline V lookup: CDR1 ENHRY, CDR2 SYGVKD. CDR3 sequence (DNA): TGTGCCATCAGTGACCCGGGACAGGGCCATGAAAAACTGTTTTTT. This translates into CAISDPGQGHEKLFF.

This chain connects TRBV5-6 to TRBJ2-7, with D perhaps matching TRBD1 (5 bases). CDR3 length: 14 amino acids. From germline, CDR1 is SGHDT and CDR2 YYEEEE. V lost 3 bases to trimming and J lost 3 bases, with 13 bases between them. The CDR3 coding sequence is TGTGCCAGCAGCTCCCCACAGGTCCTCTACGAGCAGTACTTC. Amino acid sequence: CASSSPQVLYEQYF.

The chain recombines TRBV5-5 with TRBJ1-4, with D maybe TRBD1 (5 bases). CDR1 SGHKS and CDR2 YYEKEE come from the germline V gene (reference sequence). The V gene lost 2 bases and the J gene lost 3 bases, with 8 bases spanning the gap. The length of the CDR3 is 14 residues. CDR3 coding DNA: TGTGCCAGCAGCTTAGGAGGGGCTAATGAAAAACTGTTTTTT. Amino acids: CASSLGGANEKLFF.

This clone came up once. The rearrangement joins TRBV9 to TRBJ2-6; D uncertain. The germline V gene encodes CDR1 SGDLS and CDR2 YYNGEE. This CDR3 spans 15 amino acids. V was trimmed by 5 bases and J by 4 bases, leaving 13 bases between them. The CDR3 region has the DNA TGTGCCAGCAGTATCCGGGTTACAGGGGCCAACGTCCTGACTTTC. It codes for CASSIRVTGANVLTF.

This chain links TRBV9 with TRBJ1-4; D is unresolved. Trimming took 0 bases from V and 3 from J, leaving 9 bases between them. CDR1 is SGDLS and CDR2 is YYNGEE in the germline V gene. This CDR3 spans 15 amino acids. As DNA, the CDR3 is TGTGCCAGCAGCGTAGCGAAGGGCCCTAATGAAAAACTGTTTTTT. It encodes CASSVAKGPNEKLFF.

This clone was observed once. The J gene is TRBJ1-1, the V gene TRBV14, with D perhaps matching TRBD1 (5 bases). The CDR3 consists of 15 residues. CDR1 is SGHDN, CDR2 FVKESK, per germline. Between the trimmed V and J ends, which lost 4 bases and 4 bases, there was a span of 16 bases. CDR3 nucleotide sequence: TGTGCCAGCAGCCGGGATCCCGGGAGGGGCACTGAAGCTTTCTTT. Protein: CASSRDPGRGTEAFF.

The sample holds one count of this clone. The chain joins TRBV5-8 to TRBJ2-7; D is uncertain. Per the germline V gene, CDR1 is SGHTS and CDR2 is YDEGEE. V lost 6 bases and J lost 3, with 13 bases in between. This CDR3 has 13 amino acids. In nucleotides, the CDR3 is TGTGCCAGCACCACGATTGTGGGCTACGAGCAGTACTTC. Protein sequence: CASTTIVGYEQYF. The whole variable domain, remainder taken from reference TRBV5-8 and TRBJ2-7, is EAGVTQSPTHLIKTRGQQATLRCSPISGHTSVYWYQQALGLGLQFLLWYDEGEERNRGNFPPRFSGRQFPNYSSELNVNALELEDSALYLCASTTIVGYEQYFGPGTRLTVT.

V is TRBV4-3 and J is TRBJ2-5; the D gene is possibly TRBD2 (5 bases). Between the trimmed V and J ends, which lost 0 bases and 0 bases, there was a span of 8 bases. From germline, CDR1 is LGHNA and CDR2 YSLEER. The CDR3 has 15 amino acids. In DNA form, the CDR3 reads TGCGCCAGCAGCCAAGATCTAGCCAACCAAGAGACCCAGTACTTC. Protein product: CASSQDLANQETQYF.

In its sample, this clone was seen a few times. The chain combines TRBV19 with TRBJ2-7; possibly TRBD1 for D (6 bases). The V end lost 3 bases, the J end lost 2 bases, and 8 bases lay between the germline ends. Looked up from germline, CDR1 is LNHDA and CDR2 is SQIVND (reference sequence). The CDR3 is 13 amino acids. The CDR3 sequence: CASSMGQTYEQYF. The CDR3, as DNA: TGTGCCAGTAGTATGGGACAAACCTACGAGCAGTACTTC. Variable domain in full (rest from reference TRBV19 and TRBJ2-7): DGGITQSPKYLFRKEGQNVTLSCEQNLNHDAMYWYRQDPGQGLRLIYYSQIVNDFQKGDIAEGYSVSREKKESFPLTVTSAQKNPTAFYLCASSMGQTYEQYFGPGTRLTVT.

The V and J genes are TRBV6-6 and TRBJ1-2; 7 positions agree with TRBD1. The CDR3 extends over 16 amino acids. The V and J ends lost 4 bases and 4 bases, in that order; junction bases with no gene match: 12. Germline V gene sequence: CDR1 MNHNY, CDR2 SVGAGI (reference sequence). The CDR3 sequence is CASSSLTGTLSYGYTF. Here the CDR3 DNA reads TGTGCCAGCAGTTCCTTGACAGGGACGCTTTCCTATGGCTACACCTTC.

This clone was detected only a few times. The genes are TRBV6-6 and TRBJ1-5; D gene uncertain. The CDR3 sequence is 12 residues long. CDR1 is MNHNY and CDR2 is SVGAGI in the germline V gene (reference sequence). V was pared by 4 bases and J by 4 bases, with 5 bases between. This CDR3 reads CASSLSNQPQHF. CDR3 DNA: TGTGCCAGCAGTTTATCAAATCAGCCCCAGCATTTT.

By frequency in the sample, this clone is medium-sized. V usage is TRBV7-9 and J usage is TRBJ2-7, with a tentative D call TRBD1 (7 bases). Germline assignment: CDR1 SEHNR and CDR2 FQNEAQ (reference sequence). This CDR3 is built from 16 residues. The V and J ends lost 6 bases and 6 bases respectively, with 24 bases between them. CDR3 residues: CASRGQRGTAVSEQYF. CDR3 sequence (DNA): TGTGCCAGCAGGGGACAACGCGGGACAGCCGTGTCCGAGCAGTACTTC.

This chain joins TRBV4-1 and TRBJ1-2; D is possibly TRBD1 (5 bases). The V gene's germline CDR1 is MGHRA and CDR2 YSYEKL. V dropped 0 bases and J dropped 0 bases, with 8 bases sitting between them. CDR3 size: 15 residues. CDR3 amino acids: CASSQDDRANYGYTF. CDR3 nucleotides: TGCGCCAGCAGCCAAGACGACAGAGCTAACTATGGCTACACCTTC.

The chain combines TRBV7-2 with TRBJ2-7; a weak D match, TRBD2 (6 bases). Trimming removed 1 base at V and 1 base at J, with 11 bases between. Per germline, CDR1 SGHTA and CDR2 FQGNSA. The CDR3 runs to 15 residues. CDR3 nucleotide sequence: TGTGCCAGCAGCTTAGTAGCGGAAAGATCCTACGAGCAGTACTTC. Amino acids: CASSLVAERSYEQYF.

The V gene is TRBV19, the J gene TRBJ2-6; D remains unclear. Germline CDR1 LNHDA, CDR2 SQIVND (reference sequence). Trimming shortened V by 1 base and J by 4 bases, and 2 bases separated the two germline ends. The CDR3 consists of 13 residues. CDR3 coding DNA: TGTGCCAGTAGTATAGGAGGGGCCAACGTCCTGACTTTC. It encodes CASSIGGANVLTF.

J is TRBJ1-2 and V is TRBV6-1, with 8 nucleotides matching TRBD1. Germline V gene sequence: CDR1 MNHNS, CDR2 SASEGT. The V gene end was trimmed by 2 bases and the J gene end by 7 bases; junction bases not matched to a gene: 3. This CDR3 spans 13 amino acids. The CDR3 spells CASSEPGQAGYTF. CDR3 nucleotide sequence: TGTGCCAGCAGTGAACCGGGACAGGCTGGCTACACCTTC.

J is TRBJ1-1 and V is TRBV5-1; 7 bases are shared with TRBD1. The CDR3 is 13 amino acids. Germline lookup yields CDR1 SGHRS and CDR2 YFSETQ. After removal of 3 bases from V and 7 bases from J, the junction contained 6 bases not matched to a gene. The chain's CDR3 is CASSSPGQYEAFF. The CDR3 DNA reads TGCGCCAGCAGCTCACCGGGACAGTATGAAGCTTTCTTT.

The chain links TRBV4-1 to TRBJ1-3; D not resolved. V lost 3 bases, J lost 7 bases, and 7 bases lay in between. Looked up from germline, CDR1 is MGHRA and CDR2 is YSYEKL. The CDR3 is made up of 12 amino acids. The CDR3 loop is CASSQPPNTIYF. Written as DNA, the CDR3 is TGCGCCAGCAGCCAGCCTCCGAACACCATATATTTT.